One sample yielded the 21 T cell receptor beta chains listed below, sequenced in a study of T cells in Graves' hyperthyroidism and ophthalmopathy. It was RNA transcripts that yielded the amplified TCR beta CDR3 regions. First-round RT-PCR with HTBI primers amplified the TCR CDR3 region. Each CDR3 protein gets one entry after TCRdb re-called the multiplex PCR reads with MiXCR. The sample carries about 640,000 distinct CDR3 sequences, around 21% recorded once. Sequences were obtained from blood. These receptors were obtained from a man younger than 40 with Graves' ophthalmopathy.

The rearrangement joins TRBV29-1 to TRBJ2-1; TRBD2 aligns across 7 bases. V lost 6 bases, J lost 8 bases, and 10 bases stayed unmatched. CDR3 size: 13 residues. The germline V gene has CDR1 SQVTM and CDR2 ANQGSEA. CDR3 sequence: CSVRAGNDYEQFF. The CDR3 bases are TGCAGCGTACGAGCGGGAAACGATTATGAGCAGTTCTTC.

In its sample, this clonotype was seen many times. The DNA of the CDR3 is TGCGCCAGCAGCTTCGGGACAGGAGTGAACACTGAAGCTTTCTTT. This sequence encodes CASSFGTGVNTEAFF. The chain links TRBV5-1 to TRBJ1-1, with 8 bases that match TRBD1. V was clipped by 2 bases and J by 0 bases; unmatched bases: 3. The CDR3 extends over 15 amino acids. Germline CDR1 and CDR2: SGHRS and YFSETQ.

There are a few counts of this clonotype. The genes are TRBV3-1 and TRBJ2-5; D ambiguous. Trimming pared 1 base from V and 5 bases from J, leaving 17 bases between. Germline lookup yields CDR1 LGHDT and CDR2 YNNKEL (reference sequence). The CDR3 loop spans 16 amino acids. In DNA form, the CDR3 reads TGTGCCAGCAGCCAAGCCGCGATTCTCCTCGGGGAGACCCAGTACTTC. As protein: CASSQAAILLGETQYF.

This clonotype came up a few times. The chain couples TRBV28 to TRBJ2-7; D gene ambiguous. V lost 2 bases, J lost 6 bases, and 5 bases lay in between. There are 11 residues in the CDR3. Germline V gives CDR1 MDHEN, CDR2 SYDVKM. CDR3: CASSLRLEQYF. For the CDR3, the DNA is TGTGCCAGCAGTTTAAGACTCGAGCAGTACTTC.

This clonotype was seen ten or more times. V gene TRBV7-2 combines with J gene TRBJ1-4; no reliable D call. The CDR3 runs 16 residues. With 1 base removed from V and 5 bases from J, the gap between germline ends came to 14 bases. Germline V gene sequence: CDR1 SGHTA, CDR2 FQGNSA. The CDR3 coding sequence is TGTGCCAGCAGCTTAGTGGGTACCCCCGGGAATGAAAAACTGTTTTTT. Translating it yields CASSLVGTPGNEKLFF.

The J gene is TRBJ2-5, the V gene TRBV7-2; 10 bases line up with TRBD2. The CDR3 length is 17 residues. CDR1 is SGHTA and CDR2 is FQGNSA in the germline V gene. V shed 6 bases, J shed 2 bases, and the junction held 12 bases outside the gene matches. CDR3 amino acids: CASSRGIAGGAQETQYF. The CDR3 region has the DNA TGTGCCAGCAGTAGGGGGATAGCGGGAGGAGCACAAGAGACCCAGTACTTC.

V and J are TRBV10-3 and TRBJ2-7, with 10 bases lining up with TRBD1. Germline values: CDR1 ENHRY, CDR2 SYGVKD. The CDR3 covers 15 residues. V lost 6 bases and J lost 4; bases outside the gene matches: 9. CDR3 sequence reads: CAIREGQGGTYEQYF. Here the CDR3 DNA reads TGTGCCATCAGAGAAGGACAGGGGGGAACATACGAGCAGTACTTC.

This clonotype was observed a few times. As DNA, the CDR3 is TGTGCCAGCACGGGAAGCGCACCCACCCAGTACTTC. This gives the protein CASTGSAPTQYF. The genes are TRBV3-1 and TRBJ2-5; tentatively, D is TRBD2 (5 bases). V lost 7 bases, J lost 8 bases, and 14 bases lay in between. The CDR3 extends over 12 amino acids. The germline gives CDR1 LGHDT, CDR2 YNNKEL (reference sequence).

This clonotype was seen at least ten times. The chain employs TRBV7-3 and TRBJ1-6; D not resolved. With 5 bases removed from V and 8 bases from J, the gap between germline ends came to 19 bases. The CDR3 spans 16 residues. The V gene's germline CDR1 is SGHTA and CDR2 FQGTGA. The CDR3 reads CASSLLGDGTDSPLHF. The CDR3 DNA reads TGTGCCAGCAGCCTCCTGGGTGATGGTACCGATTCACCCCTCCACTTT.

This clonotype was detected many times. This chain connects TRBV11-3 to TRBJ2-1, with TRBD1 matching 9 bases. Germline-derived CDR1 and CDR2 are SGHNT and YENEEA. The V and J ends lost 3 bases and 5 bases, in that order; junction bases with no gene match: 5. The CDR3 is made up of 15 amino acids. The CDR3 sequence: CASSFGTGIHNEQFF. DNA for the CDR3: TGTGCCAGCAGCTTCGGGACAGGGATACACAATGAGCAGTTCTTC. The whole variable domain, filled in from reference TRBV11-3 and TRBJ2-1, reads EAGVVQSPRYKIIEKKQPVAFWCNPISGHNTLYWYLQNLGQGPELLIRYENEEAVDDSQLPKDRFSAERLKGVDSTLKIQPAELGDSAVYLCASSFGTGIHNEQFFGPGTRLTVL.

This clonotype was observed a few times. The J gene is TRBJ2-1, the V gene TRBV9, with TRBD2 identical over 7 bases. Germline values: CDR1 SGDLS, CDR2 YYNGEE. V lost 3 bases to trimming and J lost 9 bases; unmatched junction nucleotides: 21. CDR3 length: 18 amino acids. CDR3 DNA: TGTGCCAGCAGCGCCGGCGGGGGTTCGGGGCAGGGTGTTGCTGAGCAGTTCTTC. Amino acids: CASSAGGGSGQGVAEQFF.

This clonotype was seen a handful of times. The V gene is TRBV18, the J gene TRBJ2-7; D is possibly TRBD2 (6 bases). CDR1 and CDR2 (germline): KGHSH, LQKENI. V shed 9 bases and J shed 5 bases, with 17 bases lying between them. The CDR3 runs 13 residues. CDR3 in amino acids: CASIPGLGDEQYF. The CDR3 bases are TGTGCCAGTATTCCGGGACTGGGAGACGAGCAGTACTTC. Looking up the rest from reference TRBV18 and TRBJ2-7 gives the full variable domain: NAGVMQNPRHLVRRRGQEARLRCSPMKGHSHVYWYRQLPEEGLKFMVYLQKENIIDESGMPKERFSAEFPKEGPSILRIQQVVRGDSAAYFCASIPGLGDEQYFGPGTRLTVT.

The chain employs TRBV5-4 and TRBJ2-3; TRBD2 matches at 12 bases. The V gene's germline CDR1 is SGHNT and CDR2 YYREEE (reference sequence). There are 16 residues in the CDR3. J was trimmed by 6 bases and V by 3 bases; bases with no gene match: 8. The CDR3 DNA sequence: TGTGCCAGCAGCTCTGGACTAGCGGGACTGTATGATACGCAGTATTTT. Protein: CASSSGLAGLYDTQYF.

The rearrangement links TRBV30 to TRBJ2-7; D not certain. Germline V gene sequence: CDR1 GTSNPN, CDR2 SVGIG (reference sequence). V lost 2 bases and J lost 4, with 6 bases in between. The CDR3 consists of 11 residues. The CDR3 is CAWSSQYEQYF. CDR3 DNA: TGTGCCTGGAGTTCCCAGTACGAGCAGTACTTC.

The J gene is TRBJ2-7, the V gene TRBV7-6; D uncertain. Trimming left V 1 base short and J 3 bases short, with 7 bases between. The CDR3 loop spans 13 amino acids. Germline CDR1 SGHVS, CDR2 FNYEAQ. The CDR3 is CASSLEFGYEQYF. CDR3 DNA: TGTGCCAGCAGCTTAGAGTTTGGCTACGAGCAGTACTTC.

The chain uses TRBV6-2 or TRBV6-3 and TRBJ2-5; 15 positions agree with TRBD2. Unmatched junction bases numbered 7, after V lost 4 bases and J lost 4 bases. This CDR3 region has 17 residues. Germline V gene data show CDR1 as MNHEY and CDR2 as SVGEGT. Here the CDR3 DNA reads TGTGCCAGCAGTTCCCGGACTAGCGGGAGGGCAGGAGAGACCCAGTACTTC. Translating it yields CASSSRTSGRAGETQYF.

This clonotype was detected ten times or more. The gene calls are TRBV24-1 and TRBJ2-1; no reliable D call. CDR1 is KGHDR and CDR2 is SFDVKD in the germline V gene. The CDR3 has 11 residues. Trimming took 4 bases from V and 8 from J, leaving 5 bases between them. CDR3 nucleotides: TGTGCCACCAGTGAGAGTTATGAGCAGTTCTTC. This gives the protein CATSESYEQFF.

The chain recombines TRBV6-1 with TRBJ2-5, with a possible D match to TRBD2 (5 bases). CDR1 and CDR2 from the germline V gene are MNHNS and SASEGT. V was cut by 6 bases and J by 5 bases, with 19 bases left in between. The CDR3 length is 15 residues. The CDR3 protein is CASRAVGETWETQYF. The CDR3 DNA follows: TGTGCCAGCAGGGCGGTGGGAGAGACGTGGGAGACCCAGTACTTC.

The chain has TRBV5-6 and TRBJ1-5; no firm D call. V lost 0 bases and J 1 base, leaving 8 bases between the germline ends. The CDR3 loop spans 15 amino acids. CDR1 and CDR2 (germline): SGHDT, YYEEEE. The CDR3 reads CASSLEGLSNQPQHF. CDR3 coding DNA: TGTGCCAGCAGCTTGGAGGGTTTGAGCAATCAGCCCCAGCATTTT.

This clonotype showed up just a few times. The chain couples TRBV20-1 to TRBJ2-2, with 8 nucleotides matching TRBD2. Germline V gives CDR1 DFQATT, CDR2 SNEGSKA (reference sequence). The CDR3 is 15 residues long. V shed 1 base and J 4 bases; nucleotides not matched to a gene: 5. This CDR3 is CSARVPSGPTGELFF. The CDR3 DNA is TGCAGTGCTAGAGTCCCTAGCGGGCCCACCGGGGAGCTGTTTTTT.

This clonotype was recorded at least ten times. The chain carries TRBV10-3 and TRBJ1-2; unclear D gene. Germline CDR1 reads ENHRY; CDR2 reads SYGVKD. The V gene lost 2 bases and the J gene lost 2 bases, with 15 bases spanning the gap. This CDR3 spans 16 amino acids. CDR3 residues: CAISETPGPQNYGYTF. DNA of the CDR3: TGTGCCATCAGTGAGACCCCAGGCCCGCAGAACTATGGCTACACCTTC.